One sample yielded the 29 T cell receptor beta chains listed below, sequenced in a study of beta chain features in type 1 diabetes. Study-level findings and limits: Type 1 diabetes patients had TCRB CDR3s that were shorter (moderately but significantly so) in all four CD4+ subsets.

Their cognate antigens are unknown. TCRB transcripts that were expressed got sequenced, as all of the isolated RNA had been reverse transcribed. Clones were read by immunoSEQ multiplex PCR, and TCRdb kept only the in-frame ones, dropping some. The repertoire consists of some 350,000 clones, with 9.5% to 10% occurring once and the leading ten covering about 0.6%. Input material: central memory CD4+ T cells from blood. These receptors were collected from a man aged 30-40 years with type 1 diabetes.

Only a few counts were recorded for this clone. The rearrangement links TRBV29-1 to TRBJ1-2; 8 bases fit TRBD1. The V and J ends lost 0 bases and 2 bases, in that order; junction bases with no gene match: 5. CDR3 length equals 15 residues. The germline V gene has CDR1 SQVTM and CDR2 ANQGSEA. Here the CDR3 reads CSVEETGAVNYGYTF. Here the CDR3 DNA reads TGCAGCGTTGAAGAGACAGGGGCCGTGAACTATGGCTACACCTTC.

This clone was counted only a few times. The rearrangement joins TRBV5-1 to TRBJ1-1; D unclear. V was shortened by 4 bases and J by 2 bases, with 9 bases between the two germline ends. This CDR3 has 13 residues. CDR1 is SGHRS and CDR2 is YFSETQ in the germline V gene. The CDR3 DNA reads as TGCGCCAGCAGCCCCTCAACTAACACTGAAGCTTTCTTT. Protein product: CASSPSTNTEAFF.

As DNA, the CDR3 is TGTGCCAGCAGTCCCCCCCCCGGACTAACCTACGAGCAGTACTTC. As protein: CASSPPPGLTYEQYF. This chain connects TRBV28 to TRBJ2-7; D is possibly TRBD2 (6 bases). This CDR3 is 15 amino acids long. The V gene lost 5 bases and the J gene lost 2 bases, with 16 bases spanning the gap. The germline CDR1 and CDR2 sequences are MDHEN and SYDVKM.

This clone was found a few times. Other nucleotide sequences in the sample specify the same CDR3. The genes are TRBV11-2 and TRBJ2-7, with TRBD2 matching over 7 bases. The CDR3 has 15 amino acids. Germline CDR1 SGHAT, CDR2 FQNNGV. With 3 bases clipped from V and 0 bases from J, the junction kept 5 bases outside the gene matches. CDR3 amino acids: CASSFGRGSSYEQYF. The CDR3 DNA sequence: TGTGCCAGCAGCTTTGGGCGGGGGTCCTCCTACGAGCAGTACTTC.

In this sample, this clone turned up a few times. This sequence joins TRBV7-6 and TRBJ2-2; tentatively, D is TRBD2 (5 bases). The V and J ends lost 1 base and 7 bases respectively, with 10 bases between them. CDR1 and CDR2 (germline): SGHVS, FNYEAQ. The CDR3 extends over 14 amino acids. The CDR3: CASSLDSGVGELFF. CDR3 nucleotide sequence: TGTGCCAGCAGCTTAGACAGCGGAGTCGGGGAGCTGTTTTTT.

This CDR3 is CASSIDSRSGRVEQFF. The CDR3 DNA follows: TGTGCCAGTAGTATAGATTCACGGAGCGGGCGGGTTGAGCAGTTCTTC. This sequence joins TRBV19 and TRBJ2-1, with D tentatively TRBD2 (6 bases). This CDR3 spans 16 amino acids. V was clipped by 0 bases and J by 9 bases, with 18 bases between them. Germline CDR1 LNHDA, CDR2 SQIVND (reference sequence).

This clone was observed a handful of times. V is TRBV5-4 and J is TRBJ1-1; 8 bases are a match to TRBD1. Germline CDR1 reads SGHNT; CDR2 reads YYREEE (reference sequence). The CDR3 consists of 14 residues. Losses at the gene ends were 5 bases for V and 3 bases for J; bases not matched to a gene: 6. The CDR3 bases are TGTGCCAGCAGTAGGACAGGGTGGGACACTGAAGCTTTCTTT. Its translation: CASSRTGWDTEAFF. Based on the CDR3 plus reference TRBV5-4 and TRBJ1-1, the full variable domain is ETGVTQSPTHLIKTRGQQVTLRCSSQSGHNTVSWYQQALGQGPQFIFQYYREEENGRGNFPPRFSGLQFPNYSSELNVNALELDDSALYLCASSRTGWDTEAFFGQGTRLTVV.

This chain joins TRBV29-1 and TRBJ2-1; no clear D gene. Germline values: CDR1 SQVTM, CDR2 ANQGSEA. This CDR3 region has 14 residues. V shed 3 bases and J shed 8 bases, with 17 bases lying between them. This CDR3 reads CSVDVSHRDDEQFF. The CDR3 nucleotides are TGCAGCGTTGACGTTAGCCACCGCGACGATGAGCAGTTCTTC.

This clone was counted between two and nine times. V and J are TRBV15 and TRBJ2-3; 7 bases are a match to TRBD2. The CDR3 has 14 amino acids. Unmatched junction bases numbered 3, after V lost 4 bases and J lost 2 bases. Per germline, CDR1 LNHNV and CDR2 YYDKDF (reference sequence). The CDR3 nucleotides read TGTGCCACCAGCACAGCGGGATCCACAGATACGCAGTATTTT. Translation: CATSTAGSTDTQYF. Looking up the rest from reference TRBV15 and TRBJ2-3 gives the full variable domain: DAMVIQNPRYQVTQFGKPVTLSCSQTLNHNVMYWYQQKSSQAPKLLFHYYDKDFNNEADTPDNFQSRRPNTSFCFLDIRSPGLGDTAMYLCATSTAGSTDTQYFGPGTRLTVL.

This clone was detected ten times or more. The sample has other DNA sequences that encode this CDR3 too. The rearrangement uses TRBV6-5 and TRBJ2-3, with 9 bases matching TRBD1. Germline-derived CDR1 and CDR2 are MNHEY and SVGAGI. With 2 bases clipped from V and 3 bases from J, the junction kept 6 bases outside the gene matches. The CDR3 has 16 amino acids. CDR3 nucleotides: TGTGCCAGCAGTTACACAACAGGGGGCCGAACAGATACGCAGTATTTT. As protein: CASSYTTGGRTDTQYF.

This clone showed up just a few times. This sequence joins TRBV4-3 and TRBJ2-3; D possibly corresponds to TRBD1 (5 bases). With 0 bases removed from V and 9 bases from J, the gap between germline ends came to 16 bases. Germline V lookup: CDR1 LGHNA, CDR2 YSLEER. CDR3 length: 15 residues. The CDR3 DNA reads TGCGCCAGCAGCCAAGAGGGGCCAGCAAGTAGAACGCAGTATTTT. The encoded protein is CASSQEGPASRTQYF.

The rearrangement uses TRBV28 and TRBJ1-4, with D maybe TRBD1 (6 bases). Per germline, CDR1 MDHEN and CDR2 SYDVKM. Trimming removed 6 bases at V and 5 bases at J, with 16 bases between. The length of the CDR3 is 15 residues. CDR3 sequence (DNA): TGTGCCAGCAGCCTTTGGAGGACAGCGAATGAAAAACTGTTTTTT. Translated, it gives CASSLWRTANEKLFF.

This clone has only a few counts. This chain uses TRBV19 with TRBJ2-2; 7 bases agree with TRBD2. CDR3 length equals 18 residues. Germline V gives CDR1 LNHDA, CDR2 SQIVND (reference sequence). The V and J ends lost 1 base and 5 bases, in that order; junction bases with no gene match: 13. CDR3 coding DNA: TGTGCCAGTAGTATAGCTGGAACGGGAGGCCCGGGGACCGGGGAGCTGTTTTTT. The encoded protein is CASSIAGTGGPGTGELFF. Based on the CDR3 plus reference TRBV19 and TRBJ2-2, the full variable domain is DGGITQSPKYLFRKEGQNVTLSCEQNLNHDAMYWYRQDPGQGLRLIYYSQIVNDFQKGDIAEGYSVSREKKESFPLTVTSAQKNPTAFYLCASSIAGTGGPGTGELFFGEGSRLTVL.

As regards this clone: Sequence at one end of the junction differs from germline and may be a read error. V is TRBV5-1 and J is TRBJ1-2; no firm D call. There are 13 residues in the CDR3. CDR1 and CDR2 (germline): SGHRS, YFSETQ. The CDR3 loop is CASSLVDDYGYTF. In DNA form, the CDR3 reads TGTGCCAGCAGCTTGGTCGACGACTATGGCTACACCTTC.

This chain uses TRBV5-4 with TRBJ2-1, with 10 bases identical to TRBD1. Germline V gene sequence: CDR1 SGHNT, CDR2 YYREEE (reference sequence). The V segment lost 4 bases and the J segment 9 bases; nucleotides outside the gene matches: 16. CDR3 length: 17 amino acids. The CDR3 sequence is CASSVGEGQGFRGEQFF. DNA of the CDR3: TGTGCCAGCAGCGTTGGCGAGGGACAGGGGTTCAGGGGTGAGCAGTTCTTC.

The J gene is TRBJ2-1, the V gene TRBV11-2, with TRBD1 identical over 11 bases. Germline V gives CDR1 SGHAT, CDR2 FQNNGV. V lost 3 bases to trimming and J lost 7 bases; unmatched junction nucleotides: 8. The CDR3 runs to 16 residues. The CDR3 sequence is CASSFSTGTGGNEQFF. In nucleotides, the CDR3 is TGTGCCAGCAGCTTCAGTACCGGGACAGGGGGGAATGAGCAGTTCTTC.

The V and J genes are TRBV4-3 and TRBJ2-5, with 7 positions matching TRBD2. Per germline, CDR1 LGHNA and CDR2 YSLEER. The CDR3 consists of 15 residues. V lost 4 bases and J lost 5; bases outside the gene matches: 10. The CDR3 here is CASSPTYSGDETQYF. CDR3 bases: TGCGCCAGCAGCCCCACGTACAGCGGGGACGAGACCCAGTACTTC.

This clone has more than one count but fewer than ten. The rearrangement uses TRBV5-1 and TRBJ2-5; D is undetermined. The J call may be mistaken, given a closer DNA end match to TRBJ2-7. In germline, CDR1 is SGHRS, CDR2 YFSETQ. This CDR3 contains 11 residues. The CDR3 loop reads CASSLGPEQYF. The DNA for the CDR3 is TGCGCCAGCAGCTTGGGGCCCGAGCAGTACTTC.

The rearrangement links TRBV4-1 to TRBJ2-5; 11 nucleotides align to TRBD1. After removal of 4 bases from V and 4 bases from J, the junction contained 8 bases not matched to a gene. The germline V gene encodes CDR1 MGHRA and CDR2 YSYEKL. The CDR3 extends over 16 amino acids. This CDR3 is CASSPAGTGGRETQYF. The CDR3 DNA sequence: TGCGCCAGCAGCCCGGCCGGGACAGGGGGTAGAGAGACCCAGTACTTC.

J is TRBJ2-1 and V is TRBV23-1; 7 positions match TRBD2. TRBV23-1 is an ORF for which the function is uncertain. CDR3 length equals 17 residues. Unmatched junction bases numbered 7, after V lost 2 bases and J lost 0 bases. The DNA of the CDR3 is TGCGCCAGCAGTCAAACTCGAAGCGGGGACTCCTACAATGAGCAGTTCTTC. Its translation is CASSQTRSGDSYNEQFF.

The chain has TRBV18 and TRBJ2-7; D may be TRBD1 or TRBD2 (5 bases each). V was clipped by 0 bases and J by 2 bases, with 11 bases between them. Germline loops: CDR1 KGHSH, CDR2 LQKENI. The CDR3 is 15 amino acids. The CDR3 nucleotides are TGTGCCAGCTCACCACCCTCCGGGGCAACCTACGAGCAGTACTTC. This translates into CASSPPSGATYEQYF.

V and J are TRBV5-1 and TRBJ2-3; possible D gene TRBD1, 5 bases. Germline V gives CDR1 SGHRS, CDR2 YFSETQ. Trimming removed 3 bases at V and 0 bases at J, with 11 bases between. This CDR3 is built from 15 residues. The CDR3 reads CASSSQVSSTDTQYF. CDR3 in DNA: TGCGCCAGCAGCTCACAGGTTTCTAGCACAGATACGCAGTATTTT.

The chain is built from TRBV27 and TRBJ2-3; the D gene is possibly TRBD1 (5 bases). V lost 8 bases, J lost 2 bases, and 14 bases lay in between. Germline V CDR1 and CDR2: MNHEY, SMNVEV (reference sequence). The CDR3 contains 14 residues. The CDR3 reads CASRKGVTTDTQYF. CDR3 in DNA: TGTGCCAGCCGGAAAGGGGTAACCACAGATACGCAGTATTTT.

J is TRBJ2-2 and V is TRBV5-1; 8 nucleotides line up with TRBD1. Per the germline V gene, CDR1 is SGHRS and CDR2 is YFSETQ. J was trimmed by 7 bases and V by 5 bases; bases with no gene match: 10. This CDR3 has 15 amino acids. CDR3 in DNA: TGCGCCAGCAGTATGACAGGGGAAAGAAACGGGGAGCTGTTTTTT. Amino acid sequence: CASSMTGERNGELFF.

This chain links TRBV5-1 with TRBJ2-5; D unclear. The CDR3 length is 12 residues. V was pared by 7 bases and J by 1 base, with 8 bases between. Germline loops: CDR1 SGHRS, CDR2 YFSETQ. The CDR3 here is CASSSGQETQYF. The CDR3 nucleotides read TGCGCCAGCTCATCGGGCCAAGAGACCCAGTACTTC. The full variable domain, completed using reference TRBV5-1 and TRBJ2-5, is KAGVTQTPRYLIKTRGQQVTLSCSPISGHRSVSWYQQTPGQGLQFLFEYFSETQRNKGNFPGRFSGRQFSNSRSEMNVSTLELGDSALYLCASSSGQETQYFGPGTRLLVL.

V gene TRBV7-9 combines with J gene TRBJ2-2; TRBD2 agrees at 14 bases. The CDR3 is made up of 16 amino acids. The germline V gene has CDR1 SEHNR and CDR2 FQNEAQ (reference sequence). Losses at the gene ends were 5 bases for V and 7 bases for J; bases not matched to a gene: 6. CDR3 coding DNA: TGTGCCAGCAGCCCCGGACTAGCGGGAGGCGGCGGGGAGCTGTTTTTT. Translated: CASSPGLAGGGGELFF. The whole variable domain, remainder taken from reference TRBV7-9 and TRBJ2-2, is DTGVSQNPRHKITKRGQNVTFRCDPISEHNRLYWYRQTLGQGPEFLTYFQNEAQLEKSRLLSDRFSAERPKGSFSTLEIQRTEQGDSAMYLCASSPGLAGGGGELFFGEGSRLTVL.

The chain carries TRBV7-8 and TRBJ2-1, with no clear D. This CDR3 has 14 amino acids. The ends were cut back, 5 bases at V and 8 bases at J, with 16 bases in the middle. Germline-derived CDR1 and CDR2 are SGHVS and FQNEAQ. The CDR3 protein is CASSPPGRSDEQFF. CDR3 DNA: TGTGCCAGCAGCCCGCCCGGCAGGTCGGATGAGCAGTTCTTC.

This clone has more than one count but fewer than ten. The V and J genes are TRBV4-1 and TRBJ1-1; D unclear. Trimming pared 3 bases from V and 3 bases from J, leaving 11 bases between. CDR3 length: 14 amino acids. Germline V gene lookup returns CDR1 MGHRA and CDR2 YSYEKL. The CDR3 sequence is CASSHGYQDTEAFF. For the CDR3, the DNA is TGCGCCAGCAGCCACGGGTATCAGGACACTGAAGCTTTCTTT.

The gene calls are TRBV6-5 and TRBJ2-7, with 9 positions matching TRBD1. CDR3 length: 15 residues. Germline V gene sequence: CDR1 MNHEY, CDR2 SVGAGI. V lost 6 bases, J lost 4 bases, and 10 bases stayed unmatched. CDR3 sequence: CASRAELGQGYEQYF. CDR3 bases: TGTGCCAGCAGAGCCGAGTTAGGACAGGGGTACGAGCAGTACTTC.